These T cell receptor beta chains were read from a single sample in a study of cytomegalovirus exposure and HLA in healthy donors. Libraries were prepared by immunoSEQ multiplex PCR; TCRdb keeps only in-frame clonotypes and omits some of them. This sample has more than 150,000 clones, with approximately 79% found just once. Sequenced input: PBMCs. The source is a girl under 18 in good health and CMV-seropositive. Both conserved end residues are part of each CDR3. D genes are given only for firm matches. Size tells how often a clone was seen (once, few, many) or the class of an expanded clone, and some rows leave it out.

j_call	v_call	clone_size	d_call	cdr3_nt	cdr3_aa
TRBJ2-7	TRBV19	-	-	TGTGCCAGTAGATGGGTGGGGGCCGACTCCTACGAGCAGTACTTC	CASRWVGADSYEQYF
TRBJ1-2	TRBV5-8	-	TRBD1	TGTGCCAGCAGCTGGGGACAGACCTATGGCTACACCTTC	CASSWGQTYGYTF
TRBJ1-3	TRBV28	-	-	TGTGCCAGCAGTCCCCAGGGGTGGGGCAGTCTGGCTGGAAACACCATATATTTT	CASSPQGWGSLAGNTIYF
TRBJ2-7	TRBV6-1	-	-	TGTGCCAGCCTCTACTCGGGGAATAGGTACGAGCAGTACTTC	CASLYSGNRYEQYF
TRBJ2-1	TRBV7-2	-	TRBD2	TGTGCCAGCAGTCTAGCGGGGGGCAATGAGCAGTTCTTC	CASSLAGGNEQFF
TRBJ2-2	TRBV5-1	-	-	TGCGCCAGCAGCTTGGCCCTTTCTACTGGCACCGGGGAGCTGTTTTTT	CASSLALSTGTGELFF
TRBJ2-7	TRBV4-3	once	TRBD2	TGCGCCAGCAGCCAACAGCGGGGGGTTTCCTACGAGCAGTACTTC	CASSQQRGVSYEQYF
TRBJ1-1	TRBV19	-	-	TGTGCCAGTAGTACCCGATCTGAGGGGGTAGCTTTCTTT	CASSTRSEGVAFF
TRBJ1-2	TRBV6-1	-	-	TGTGCCACCATGGCCGACGGGGAGGGGGACTATGGCTACACCTTC	CATMADGEGDYGYTF
TRBJ2-1	TRBV11-2	-	TRBD2	TGTGCCAGCAGCTTAAGGATATTGCGGGGGGGCATCAATGAGCAGTTCTTC	CASSLRILRGGINEQFF
TRBJ2-3	TRBV25-1	-	-	TGTGCCAGCAGTGAATCAACTTCCATGGCGGTCACAGATACGCAGTATTTT	CASSESTSMAVTDTQYF
TRBJ2-7	TRBV11-2	once	TRBD1	TGTGCCAGCAGCTTCCGGGACAGGGCTTTCTACGAGCAGTACTTC	CASSFRDRAFYEQYF
TRBJ1-3	TRBV4-2	-	TRBD1	TGTGCCAGCAGCCTTACAGGGGAGCGGTCGGACACCATATATTTT	CASSLTGERSDTIYF
TRBJ1-4	TRBV4-3	-	-	TGCGCCAGCGCTCCCGCCCGGGAGGGCAAAGTGGAAAAACTGTTTTTT	CASAPAREGKVEKLFF
TRBJ1-3	TRBV7-2	few	-	TGTGCCAGCAGCCCGGGGGGGATTCGTGGAAACACCATATATTTT	CASSPGGIRGNTIYF
TRBJ1-2	TRBV7-6	-	-	TGTGCCAGCACCCAGGGGCCTAACTATGGCTACACCTTC	CASTQGPNYGYTF
TRBJ2-7	TRBV7-2	-	-	TGTGCCAGCAGCTTATCCGCCGGGGCCTACGAGCAGTACTTC	CASSLSAGAYEQYF
TRBJ2-6	TRBV7-9	few	-	TGTGCCATTGAAGGGGATGGGTTATCTAGGTCTGGGGCCAACGTCCTGACTTTC	CAIEGDGLSRSGANVLTF
TRBJ1-1	TRBV15	few	TRBD1	TGTGCCACCAGCAGAGTCGAAGGACAGGGTAGTGAAGCTTTCTTT	CATSRVEGQGSEAFF
TRBJ2-7	TRBV11-3	-	TRBD2	TGTGCCAGCAGCTTGGTGCGGGGGGCCAACTACGAGCAGTACTTC	CASSLVRGANYEQYF
TRBJ2-2	TRBV10-3	-	-	TGTGCCATCAGTGTCGAGAGAAACACCGGGGAGCTGTTTTTT	CAISVERNTGELFF
TRBJ2-1	TRBV7-8	once	TRBD2	TGTGCCAGCAGCTTAGGAATTAGCGGGGATGCGTTCTTC	CASSLGISGDAFF
TRBJ1-2	TRBV5-8	-	-	TGTGCCAGCAGCTTGGAACCGGGTGGCTACACCTTC	CASSLEPGGYTF
TRBJ1-3	TRBV5-8	-	TRBD1	TGTGCCAGCAGCCCACCGGGACAGGTCTCTGGAAACACCATATATTTT	CASSPPGQVSGNTIYF
TRBJ2-1	TRBV7-2	-	TRBD2	TGTGCCAGCAGCTTAGTGGGAGCGGGGGGGTACAATGAGCAGTTCTTC	CASSLVGAGGYNEQFF
TRBJ2-5	TRBV5-1	-	-	TGCGCCAGCAGCTTGGGAGAGGCCCAAGAGACCCAGTACTTC	CASSLGEAQETQYF
TRBJ1-4	TRBV18	-	TRBD1	TGTGCCAGCTCACTTTCCGGGGACAGTGGAGACGAAAAACTGTTTTTT	CASSLSGDSGDEKLFF
TRBJ1-4	TRBV9	once	-	TGTGCCAGCAGCGTAGCTGGCAGGCCTATCGAAAAACTGTTTTTT	CASSVAGRPIEKLFF
TRBJ2-7	TRBV5-1	-	-	TGCGCCAGCAGCTTGACAGGGATCGAGCAGTACTTC	CASSLTGIEQYF
TRBJ2-7	TRBV30	once	TRBD1	TGTGCCTGGAGCAGGGGGCCCTCCTACGAGCAGTACTTC	CAWSRGPSYEQYF
TRBJ1-2	TRBV5-4	-	-	TGTGCCAGCAGCCCCTCCAATGGGGCCGACTATGGCTACACCTTC	CASSPSNGADYGYTF
TRBJ1-4	TRBV27	-	-	TGTGCCAGCAGTCCTACCGACGGAGCTAATGAAAAACTGTTTTTT	CASSPTDGANEKLFF
TRBJ1-1	TRBV10-3	-	TRBD1	TGTGCCATCACTCAGGACAGGGGGAACACTGAAGCTTTCTTT	CAITQDRGNTEAFF
TRBJ2-3	TRBV30	-	TRBD2	TGTGCCTGCGGACTAGGCGCAGATACGCAGTATTTT	CACGLGADTQYF
TRBJ1-2	TRBV13	-	TRBD1	TGTGCCAGCAGCCCGGGGACAGGGGATGGCTACACCTTC	CASSPGTGDGYTF
TRBJ2-1	TRBV25-1	few	-	TGTGCCAGCAGTGACGTGGGCAGGGGGGCCTCCAATGAGCAGTTCTTC	CASSDVGRGASNEQFF
TRBJ1-1	TRBV7-8	-	TRBD1	TGTGCCAGCAGCAGACTGGACAGGGGAAATGAAGCTTTCTTT	CASSRLDRGNEAFF
TRBJ2-7	TRBV5-1	few	TRBD2	TGCGCCAGCAGCACCCTTAGCGGGGCAACCTACGAGCAGTACTTC	CASSTLSGATYEQYF
TRBJ2-4	TRBV5-6	-	-	TGTGCCAGCAGCCCCCCGGGGGATTTAGACATTCAGTACTTC	CASSPPGDLDIQYF
TRBJ2-7	TRBV11-2	-	-	TGTGCCAGCAGCTTAGTCGGGCAGGGGGGATCCTACGAGCAGTACTTC	CASSLVGQGGSYEQYF
TRBJ1-1	TRBV18	few	-	TGTGCCAGCTCACCAAGAGAACGGGAAGTAACTATCTTT	CASSPREREVTIF
TRBJ2-3	TRBV7-2	-	-	TGTGCCAGCAGCTTACAAATAGCCTTGTCAGATACGCAGTATTTT	CASSLQIALSDTQYF
TRBJ2-6	TRBV5-6	-	TRBD2	TGTGCCAGCAGCTTGGTAGGACTAGCAGTTGGGGCCAACGTCCTGACTTTC	CASSLVGLAVGANVLTF
TRBJ2-5	TRBV4-3	-	TRBD2	TGCGCCAGCAGCCAAGATCGCGCGGGGGGAGTAGAGACCCAGTACTTC	CASSQDRAGGVETQYF
TRBJ1-5	TRBV2	once	TRBD1	TGTGCCAGCAGTGTGCTAGGGACAGGGGAGGTTGCTTTTAGCAATCAGCCCCAGCATTTT	CASSVLGTGEVAFSNQPQHF
TRBJ1-1	TRBV7-8	-	-	TGTGCCAGCAGCCCGGGGACAACTGAAGCTTTCTTT	CASSPGTTEAFF
TRBJ1-2	TRBV6-5	-	-	TGTGCCAGCAGAACAGCAGCTAACTATGGCTACACCTTC	CASRTAANYGYTF
TRBJ1-1	TRBV28	-	TRBD1	TGTGCCAGCAGCCAGCACACAGGGGGCGCGGTTGCTTTCTTT	CASSQHTGGAVAFF
TRBJ2-7	TRBV5-4	-	TRBD1	TGTGCCAGCAGTTCCGGGACAGGGGGCGCCCCCGAGCAGTACTTC	CASSSGTGGAPEQYF